A selection of T cell receptor beta chains follows, all from one sample in a study of identical twins. Via MiXCR, TCRdb re-called the 5' RACE reads, giving one row per CDR3 protein. Altogether about 690,000 distinct CDR3 sequences are present, 6% to 6.5% being singletons, with the ten largest covering 1.5% to 2%. The specimen sequenced was naive T cells sorted from blood. All receptors come from a man between 18 and 29 years old in good health. CDR3s include the opening cysteine and the closing phenylalanine or tryptophan. Each record gives: J gene, D gene, clone size, V gene, CDR3 protein, CDR3 DNA. A D gene is named only where the DNA matches it firmly. The size of a clone is reported for some rows only, either as once, few or many, or as a class for expanded clones.

TRBJ1-2 . many TRBV7-2 CASSSAGANYGYTF TGTGCCAGCAGCTCTGCAGGGGCTAACTATGGCTACACCTTC
TRBJ2-5 . many TRBV28 CASSETAGQLFRYF TGTGCCAGCAGTGAAACTGCGGGGCAGCTATTTAGGTACTTC
TRBJ2-1 . many TRBV27 CASSTQGGANNEQFF TGTGCCAGCAGTACACAGGGGGGGGCGAACAATGAGCAGTTCTTC
TRBJ2-1 . many TRBV24-1 CATSAIRAGNEQFF TGTGCCACCAGTGCGATAAGGGCCGGGAATGAGCAGTTCTTC
TRBJ2-1 . many TRBV7-2 CASSLGVSPREAEQFF TGTGCCAGCAGCTTAGGGGTATCGCCGAGGGAGGCTGAGCAGTTCTTC
TRBJ2-2 . many TRBV12-3/TRBV12-4 CASTQELATGELFF TGTGCCAGCACCCAGGAGCTAGCGACCGGGGAGCTGTTTTTT
TRBJ2-1 . . TRBV24-1 CATTDGRHEQFF TGTGCCACCACTGATGGGCGACATGAGCAGTTCTTC
TRBJ2-3 TRBD2 few TRBV6-1 CASLPGGAGGPDTQYF TGTGCCAGCCTCCCAGGGGGAGCGGGAGGTCCAGATACGCAGTATTTT
TRBJ1-5 . many TRBV7-2 CASSFDYSNQPQHF TGTGCCAGCAGCTTTGACTACAGCAATCAGCCCCAGCATTTT
TRBJ2-1 TRBD2 many TRBV27 CASRRLAEYGNEQFF TGTGCCAGCAGAAGACTAGCAGAATACGGCAATGAGCAGTTCTTC
TRBJ1-6 . many TRBV12-3/TRBV12-4 CASSSQGEASPLHF TGTGCCAGCAGTTCACAGGGTGAGGCTTCACCCCTCCACTTT
TRBJ1-6 . few TRBV5-1 CASSLDKDSPLHF TGCGCCAGCAGCTTGGACAAAGATTCACCCCTCCACTTT
TRBJ2-1 TRBD2 few TRBV20-1 CSASWLAGRYNEQFF TGCAGTGCTAGCTGGCTAGCGGGGAGGTACAATGAGCAGTTCTTC
TRBJ1-4 TRBD1 many TRBV7-9 CASSTRQGTDEKLFF TGTGCCAGCAGCACCCGACAGGGGACAGATGAAAAACTGTTTTTT
TRBJ2-5 . many TRBV7-2 CASSLKLGGTQYF TGTGCCAGCAGCTTAAAGCTAGGTGGGACCCAGTACTTC
TRBJ2-2 TRBD2 many TRBV28 CASMLGLPNTGELFF TGTGCCAGCATGCTGGGACTACCAAACACCGGGGAGCTGTTTTTT
TRBJ2-7 . many TRBV29-1 CSVSDGYEQYF TGCAGCGTTTCGGATGGGTACGAGCAGTACTTC
TRBJ2-3 . many TRBV10-3 CAISAGSFNTDTQYF TGTGCCATCAGTGCCGGGTCTTTTAACACAGATACGCAGTATTTT
TRBJ1-1 . many TRBV12-3/TRBV12-4 CASSYTTGAEAFF TGTGCCAGCAGTTATACGACGGGTGCCGAAGCTTTCTTT
TRBJ2-5 TRBD1 few TRBV24-1 CATSDPGQGYQETQYF TGTGCCACCAGTGACCCGGGACAGGGGTACCAAGAGACCCAGTACTTC
TRBJ1-1 TRBD1 few TRBV4-2 CASSQSKQGSTEAFF TGTGCCAGCAGCCAAAGTAAACAGGGGAGCACTGAAGCTTTCTTT
TRBJ1-6 TRBD1 . TRBV10-3 CAISRGTANNSPLHF TGTGCCATCAGCCGCGGGACAGCGAATAATTCACCCCTCCACTTT
TRBJ2-1 . many TRBV20-1 CSASQPNEQFF TGCAGTGCTAGTCAACCCAATGAGCAGTTCTTC
TRBJ1-3 . . TRBV6-5 CASSYSSASGNTIYF TGTGCCAGCAGTTATTCGTCGGCCTCTGGAAACACCATATATTTT
TRBJ2-1 TRBD2 many TRBV3-1 CASSPSGAGGNNEQFF TGTGCCAGCAGCCCCAGTGGGGCGGGGGGGAACAATGAGCAGTTCTTC
TRBJ1-5 . few TRBV20-1 CSAREFSGLGPQHF TGCAGTGCTAGAGAGTTTTCAGGCTTGGGGCCCCAGCATTTT
TRBJ2-2 TRBD1 . TRBV11-2 CASSLVPGGSTGELFF TGTGCCAGCAGCTTAGTCCCAGGGGGCAGCACCGGGGAGCTGTTTTTT
TRBJ2-7 TRBD2 . TRBV7-2 CASTGGRVGEQYF TGTGCCAGCACGGGAGGCAGGGTGGGCGAGCAGTACTTC
TRBJ2-5 . few TRBV28 CASSADRQETQYF TGTGCCAGCAGTGCTGACAGACAAGAGACCCAGTACTTC
TRBJ2-7 . . TRBV9 CASSEAEGYEQYF TGTGCCAGCAGCGAGGCAGAAGGGTACGAGCAGTACTTC
TRBJ2-2 . . TRBV7-2 CASSRAQHTGELFF TGTGCCAGCTCTCGGGCCCAGCACACCGGGGAGCTGTTTTTT
TRBJ1-1 TRBD1 . TRBV30 CAWSVPGRGSGGAFF TGTGCCTGGAGTGTACCTGGCAGGGGGAGCGGGGGAGCTTTCTTT